These 25 T cell receptor beta chains share one sample of origin, sequenced in a study of T cell responses to AZD1222 COVID-19 vaccine. The method was immunoSEQ multiplex PCR; TCRdb's version includes in-frame clones alone and lacks a portion of them. The repertoire includes 130,000 or so clones, 84% of them detected once, and about 29% sits in the top ten. The starting material was peripheral blood, obtained 28 days after the second AZD1222 dose. The receptors come from an adult who received the AZD1222 COVID-19 vaccine.

This chain connects TRBV7-9 to TRBJ2-7; TRBD1 matches at 7 bases. The trim removed 5 bases at V and 3 bases at J, leaving 13 bases unmatched. The CDR3 spans 16 residues. Germline CDR1 SEHNR, CDR2 FQNEAQ (reference sequence). The CDR3 sequence is CASSPEQGMRRYEQYF. The CDR3 coding sequence is TGTGCCAGCAGCCCGGAACAGGGGATGCGGCGCTACGAGCAGTACTTC.

The V gene is TRBV20-1, the J gene TRBJ1-1; D call uncertain. V lost 3 bases and J 2 bases, leaving 16 bases between the germline ends. The CDR3 is 15 residues long. The germline CDR1 and CDR2 sequences are DFQATT and SNEGSKA (reference sequence). CDR3 coding DNA: TGCAGTGCTAGTTCCACGGTGACGCTTAACACTGAAGCTTTCTTT. It codes for CSASSTVTLNTEAFF.

Concerning this clone: The junction departs from germline at one end; a sequencing error may be responsible. The chain uses TRBV27 and TRBJ2-7; 10 bases agree with TRBD1. Germline CDR1 MNHEY, CDR2 SMNVEV (reference sequence). This CDR3 has 18 residues. DNA for the CDR3: TGTGCCAGCAGTTTATCGCCGTGGATGACAGGGGGCTCCGACGAGCAGTACTTC. Its protein is CASSLSPWMTGGSDEQYF.

The chain links TRBV4-1 to TRBJ2-1; tentative D call: TRBD2 (7 bases). The CDR3 contains 16 residues. CDR1 and CDR2 (germline): MGHRA, YSYEKL. Trimming removed 0 bases from V and 4 bases from J, with 13 bases in between. CDR3 protein: CASSQDLRGQYNEQFF. DNA for the CDR3: TGCGCCAGCAGCCAAGACTTGCGGGGGCAGTACAATGAGCAGTTCTTC.

Worth noting for this clone: The sample holds other DNA sequences that translate to the same CDR3. The V gene is TRBV4-3, the J gene TRBJ1-2; a possible D gene is TRBD1 (5 bases). This CDR3 region has 15 residues. Germline V gene data show CDR1 as LGHNA and CDR2 as YSLEER. The V and J ends lost 0 bases and 4 bases respectively, with 12 bases between them. CDR3 residues: CASSQDGGGGYGYTF. The CDR3 coding sequence is TGCGCCAGCAGCCAAGACGGGGGAGGCGGCTATGGCTACACCTTC.

This clone occurred a few times. The chain employs TRBV2 and TRBJ1-1; D remains unclear. This CDR3 region has 14 residues. The germline V gene has CDR1 SNHLY and CDR2 FYNNEI. V was cut by 1 base and J by 5 bases, with 11 bases left in between. The CDR3 DNA reads TGTGCCAGCAGTGAAGAGACGGGGAGAACTGAAGCTTTCTTT. Residues: CASSEETGRTEAFF.

V is TRBV6-5 and J is TRBJ1-2; possible D gene TRBD1, 5 bases. The CDR3 has 14 amino acids. In germline, CDR1 is MNHEY, CDR2 SVGAGI. V was cut by 2 bases and J by 6 bases, with 13 bases left in between. This chain's CDR3 is CASSYRGAGDGYTF. The CDR3 nucleotides are TGTGCCAGCAGTTACCGGGGCGCCGGGGATGGCTACACCTTC.

This chain uses TRBV19 with TRBJ1-5, with D tentatively TRBD1 (5 bases). Trimming stripped 7 bases from V and 0 bases from J, with 13 bases between. This CDR3 region has 15 residues. Germline V gives CDR1 LNHDA, CDR2 SQIVND (reference sequence). The CDR3 DNA sequence: TGTGCCAGTAACTGGGGCCTACTTAGCAATCAGCCCCAGCATTTT. Translated: CASNWGLLSNQPQHF.

A single count supports this clone. This rearrangement joins TRBV5-8 to TRBJ1-5, with a tentative D call TRBD1 (5 bases). This CDR3 comprises 16 residues. V was pared by 4 bases and J by 2 bases, with 16 bases between. Germline lookup yields CDR1 SGHTS and CDR2 YDEGEE. This CDR3 is CASSRRTGTGNQPQHF. The CDR3 bases are TGTGCCAGCAGCCGCCGGACCGGGACGGGCAATCAGCCCCAGCATTTT.

The rearrangement joins TRBV7-2 to TRBJ2-1; TRBD2 agrees at 8 bases. This CDR3 comprises 15 residues. After removal of 4 bases from V and 8 bases from J, the junction contained 10 bases not matched to a gene. Germline values: CDR1 SGHTA, CDR2 FQGNSA. CDR3 nucleotides: TGTGCCAGCAGCTCCCAACGGGGGGGCACCCATGAGCAGTTCTTC. As protein: CASSSQRGGTHEQFF.

This sequence joins TRBV10-3 and TRBJ2-6, with D uncertain. The CDR3 totals 18 residues. Germline V gene data show CDR1 as ENHRY and CDR2 as SYGVKD. With 0 bases removed from V and 2 bases from J, the gap between germline ends came to 14 bases. The CDR3 nucleotides are TGTGCCATCAGTGAGTCGAGCTTGGGTTGGACTGGGGCCAACGTCCTGACTTTC. Amino acid sequence: CAISESSLGWTGANVLTF.

This chain uses TRBV28 with TRBJ1-2; D is uncertain. The CDR3 consists of 11 residues. V shed 6 bases and J shed 5 bases, with 7 bases lying between them. Germline lookup yields CDR1 MDHEN and CDR2 SYDVKM. The CDR3 nucleotides are TGTGCCAGCAGCGGAGAATATGGCTACACCTTC. It yields the protein CASSGEYGYTF.

This chain joins TRBV9 and TRBJ1-1, with D uncertain. Trimming took off 4 bases at V and 1 base at J, with 11 bases between the two ends. The CDR3 has 14 residues. Germline CDR1 reads SGDLS; CDR2 reads YYNGEE. This CDR3 is CASSPREGNTEAFF. The CDR3 DNA sequence: TGTGCCAGCAGCCCGAGGGAGGGGAACACTGAAGCTTTCTTT.

The chain recombines TRBV10-3 with TRBJ1-5, with D unclear. Trimming shortened V by 3 bases and J by 2 bases, and 8 bases separated the two germline ends. From germline, CDR1 is ENHRY and CDR2 SYGVKD. This CDR3 is built from 14 residues. This CDR3 reads CAISDGFGNQPQHF. CDR3 DNA sequence: TGTGCCATCAGTGACGGGTTTGGCAATCAGCCCCAGCATTTT.

In the case of this clone: A much more abundant neighbour one base away suggests this may be a read error. This same CDR3 is encoded by further DNA sequences in the sample. The chain is built from TRBV21-1 and TRBJ1-6. TRBV21-1 is described as a pseudogene. The length of the CDR3 is 15 residues. CDR3 DNA sequence: TGTCCCAGCAGCCCCCCTGGACTGGGGGGCTCACCCCTCCACTTT. Its translation is CPSSPPGLGGSPLHF.

The gene calls are TRBV6-5 and TRBJ2-7, with TRBD1 matching 7 bases. CDR3 length equals 14 residues. Germline trimming cut 7 bases from V and 2 bases from J; bases unmatched to any gene: 8. Germline V gene data show CDR1 as MNHEY and CDR2 as SVGAGI. CDR3 in amino acids: CASIRQTGPYEQYF. CDR3 nucleotides: TGTGCCAGCATTCGACAGACAGGGCCCTACGAGCAGTACTTC.

V gene TRBV7-2 combines with J gene TRBJ1-3; D might be TRBD1 (5 bases). This CDR3 comprises 15 residues. The ends were cut back, 1 base at V and 6 bases at J, with 13 bases in the middle. Per germline, CDR1 SGHTA and CDR2 FQGNSA. Here the CDR3 DNA reads TGTGCCAGCAGCTTAGACCCAGGGCCAGCAAACACCATATATTTT. It translates to CASSLDPGPANTIYF.

The DNA for the CDR3 is TGTGCCAGCAGTTTATCGTCGCAGGGGCTCTACGAGCAGTACTTC. This sequence encodes CASSLSSQGLYEQYF. The chain employs TRBV27 and TRBJ2-7; D might be TRBD1 (6 bases). V dropped 0 bases and J dropped 3 bases, with 12 bases sitting between them. Germline CDR1 MNHEY, CDR2 SMNVEV (reference sequence). The CDR3 spans 15 residues.

The genes are TRBV6-6 and TRBJ2-1; the D is unclear. There are 17 residues in the CDR3. Trimming removed 5 bases from V and 7 bases from J, with 24 bases in between. Germline lookup yields CDR1 MNHNY and CDR2 SVGAGI (reference sequence). This chain's CDR3 is CASSLDTFQIGRNEQFF. The CDR3 nucleotides read TGTGCCAGCAGTCTAGACACCTTTCAGATAGGTCGAAATGAGCAGTTCTTC.

The chain links TRBV24-1 to TRBJ1-3; tentatively, D is TRBD1 (6 bases). V lost 6 bases to trimming and J lost 2 bases, with 13 bases between them. CDR3 length: 15 residues. Germline assignment: CDR1 KGHDR and CDR2 SFDVKD. CDR3 nucleotide sequence: TGTGCCACCAGTAGATCAGGGGAGGCTGGAAACACCATATATTTT. It yields the protein CATSRSGEAGNTIYF.

The chain joins TRBV2 to TRBJ2-7, with D possibly matching TRBD2 (6 bases). This CDR3 comprises 13 residues. The V and J ends lost 5 bases and 7 bases respectively, with 15 bases between them. CDR1 is SNHLY and CDR2 is FYNNEI in the germline V gene. DNA for the CDR3: TGTGCCAGCAGTCCGGGGGACGCGACGGAGCAGTACTTC. Encoded protein: CASSPGDATEQYF.

This chain's CDR3 is CASSYQYGYTF. CDR3 sequence (DNA): TGTGCCAGCAGCTATCAGTATGGCTACACCTTC. The chain employs TRBV2 and TRBJ1-2; D not resolved. From germline, CDR1 is SNHLY and CDR2 FYNNEI. The V and J ends lost 6 bases and 5 bases respectively, with 7 bases between them. This CDR3 contains 11 residues.

The gene calls are TRBV5-4 and TRBJ2-1; 7 bases fit TRBD1. The CDR3 length is 16 residues. The J segment lost 0 bases and the V segment lost 4 bases, leaving 7 bases of the junction unmatched. Germline assignment: CDR1 SGHNT and CDR2 YYREEE (reference sequence). The CDR3 DNA sequence: TGTGCCAGCAGCGCTAGACAGGGTGGCTCCTACAATGAGCAGTTCTTC. Its translation is CASSARQGGSYNEQFF. Full variable domain (rest looked up from reference TRBV5-4 and TRBJ2-1): ETGVTQSPTHLIKTRGQQVTLRCSSQSGHNTVSWYQQALGQGPQFIFQYYREEENGRGNFPPRFSGLQFPNYSSELNVNALELDDSALYLCASSARQGGSYNEQFFGPGTRLTVL.

A note on this clone: The same CDR3 also results from other DNA sequences found in this sample. This chain connects TRBV9 to TRBJ1-4, with TRBD1 matching 12 bases. Germline V CDR1 and CDR2: SGDLS, YYNGEE. The CDR3 is 15 amino acids. Germline trimming cut 2 bases from V and 5 bases from J; bases unmatched to any gene: 1. The CDR3: CASSVGTGGNEKLFF. DNA for the CDR3: TGTGCCAGCAGCGTCGGGACAGGGGGCAATGAAAAACTGTTTTTT.

The chain uses TRBV27 and TRBJ2-7, with D possibly TRBD1 on 6 matching bases. The CDR3 loop spans 13 amino acids. The V end lost 5 bases, the J end lost 6 bases, and 14 bases lay between the germline ends. CDR1 is MNHEY and CDR2 is SMNVEV in the germline V gene (reference sequence). The chain's CDR3 is CASSASDRREQYF. DNA for the CDR3: TGTGCCAGCAGTGCGAGCGACAGGCGCGAGCAGTACTTC.